This T cell receptor (beta chain) was profiled in a study of blood T cell repertoires in COVID-19. For the study at large: The United States, Italy and Spain supplied acute and convalescent COVID-19 samples. In each case, the material was cDNA or gDNA derived from T cells, B-cell-depleted T cells, or PBMCs.

Original analysis: Estimation of nucleated cell counts relied on the amplification of reference gene primers. Sequenced by immunoSEQ multiplex PCR; TCRdb stores in-frame clones only, minus some. V and J calls and clone size follow that table, whereas D and trimming were derived from the DNA. Counted here are some 15,000 clones, around 90% occurring once; the ten biggest clones make up around 48%. The CDR3 is 13 residues long. The germline V gene has CDR1 LNHDA and CDR2 SQIVND (reference sequence). V was cut by 7 bases and J by 6 bases, with 15 bases left in between. The material sequenced was peripheral blood. The chain joins TRBV19 to TRBJ1-2; maybe TRBD1 (6 bases). The source of this sequence is a human donor in a cohort sampled during active COVID-19. This CDR3 is CASTNRVGHGYTF. The DNA for the CDR3 is TGTGCCAGTACGAACAGGGTAGGGCATGGCTACACCTTC.